This entry lists 16 T cell receptor beta chains sequenced from one sample in a study of shared clonotypes between healthy human individuals. The repertoire was sequenced with immunoSEQ multiplex PCR; TCRdb's copy has only in-frame clones and lacks some. Of about 1 million clones listed, under 80% are singletons. The sample comprised memory CD4+ T cells sorted from blood. Indicated subset: CD45RA-negative fraction. The receptor set was obtained from a man aged 18 to 29 in good health.

This clone occurred many times. The chain couples TRBV27 to TRBJ1-1; 9 bases match TRBD1. There are 11 residues in the CDR3. CDR1 is MNHEY and CDR2 is SMNVEV in the germline V gene (reference sequence). The V segment lost 6 bases and the J segment 13 bases; nucleotides outside the gene matches: 6. CDR3 nucleotide sequence: TGTGCCAGCAGATTGGGACAGGGAGTTTTCTTT. Its translation is CASRLGQGVFF.

The rearrangement uses TRBV6-5 and TRBJ2-3; D uncertain. This CDR3 has 13 residues. V was cut by 9 bases and J by 0 bases, with 10 bases left in between. From germline, CDR1 is MNHEY and CDR2 SVGAGI. The CDR3 reads CASRTDSTDTQYF. The CDR3 DNA sequence: TGTGCCAGTCGGACGGATAGCACAGATACGCAGTATTTT.

The chain couples TRBV5-1 to TRBJ2-2; 7 bases fit TRBD1. The CDR3 has 17 residues. J was trimmed by 1 base and V by 5 bases; bases with no gene match: 11. Per the germline V gene, CDR1 is SGHRS and CDR2 is YFSETQ. The CDR3: CASRDAAGTENTGELFF. In DNA, the CDR3 is TGCGCCAGCAGGGACGCTGCCGGGACAGAGAACACCGGGGAGCTGTTTTTT.

The chain is built from TRBV29-1 and TRBJ1-2; 8 positions match TRBD1. This CDR3 has 15 amino acids. The germline CDR1 and CDR2 sequences are SQVTM and ANQGSEA. Losses at the gene ends were 6 bases for V and 5 bases for J; bases not matched to a gene: 14. This chain's CDR3 is CSVPGQEIWGYGYTF. In nucleotides, the CDR3 is TGCAGCGTCCCGGGACAGGAGATTTGGGGGTATGGCTACACCTTC. Drawing the rest from reference TRBV29-1 and TRBJ1-2, the complete variable domain is SAVISQKPSRDICQRGTSLTIQCQVDSQVTMMFWYRQQPGQSLTLIATANQGSEATYESGFVIDKFPISRPNLTFSTLTVSNMSPEDSSIYLCSVPGQEIWGYGYTFGSGTRLTVV.

This chain connects TRBV19 to TRBJ1-4; weak D call: TRBD1 (6 bases). The germline V gene has CDR1 LNHDA and CDR2 SQIVND (reference sequence). V was pared by 3 bases and J by 3 bases, with 8 bases between. The CDR3 has 14 residues. The CDR3 sequence is CASSMAGANEKLFF. CDR3 nucleotides: TGTGCCAGTAGTATGGCAGGGGCTAATGAAAAACTGTTTTTT.

The chain links TRBV16 to TRBJ2-2; no firm D call. Germline values: CDR1 KGHSY, CDR2 FQNENV. The length of the CDR3 is 15 residues. V gave up 4 bases and J gave up 0 bases, with 9 bases separating them. The DNA of the CDR3 is TGTGCCAGCAGCCCGACCACGGCGAACACCGGGGAGCTGTTTTTT. Protein: CASSPTTANTGELFF.

This clone was seen a few times. V usage is TRBV18 and J usage is TRBJ1-1; TRBD1 matches 9 bases. The trim removed 4 bases at V and 1 base at J, leaving 10 bases unmatched. This CDR3 has 17 residues. Germline CDR1 reads KGHSH; CDR2 reads LQKENI. The CDR3 sequence: CASSLLTGGQANTEAFF. The CDR3 region has the DNA TGTGCCAGCTCACTCCTGACAGGGGGACAGGCGAACACTGAAGCTTTCTTT.

The rearrangement joins TRBV6-1 to TRBJ1-2; D is undetermined. The CDR3 totals 14 residues. Germline values: CDR1 MNHNS, CDR2 SASEGT. V was shortened by 6 bases and J by 6 bases, with 17 bases between the two germline ends. CDR3 amino acids: CASRPNSIGDGYTF. CDR3 nucleotide sequence: TGTGCCAGCAGACCCAACAGTATCGGGGATGGCTACACCTTC.

Comment on this clone: Distinct nucleotide sequences in the sample also encode this CDR3. This sequence joins TRBV11-2 and TRBJ1-6; no definite D call. The CDR3 is made up of 15 amino acids. Trimming removed 1 base at V and 1 base at J, with 5 bases between. Germline assignment: CDR1 SGHAT and CDR2 FQNNGV. CDR3 DNA sequence: TGTGCCAGCAGCTTAGTGGGTTCCTATAATTCACCCCTCCACTTT. Protein product: CASSLVGSYNSPLHF.

This chain joins TRBV4-1 and TRBJ2-3; 11 bases line up with TRBD2. Germline V gives CDR1 MGHRA, CDR2 YSYEKL. With 6 bases clipped from V and 6 bases from J, the junction kept 5 bases outside the gene matches. The CDR3 runs to 14 residues. The CDR3 sequence: CASRRSGGVDTQYF. The CDR3 bases are TGCGCCAGCAGACGTAGCGGGGGGGTTGATACGCAGTATTTT.

The chain uses TRBV27 and TRBJ2-3; a possible D gene is TRBD1 (5 bases). CDR1 is MNHEY and CDR2 is SMNVEV in the germline V gene (reference sequence). This CDR3 is 16 amino acids long. V shed 2 bases and J shed 1 base, with 13 bases lying between them. Here the CDR3 DNA reads TGTGCCAGCAGTTTAGATACGACAGAGGGCACAGATACGCAGTATTTT. Its translation is CASSLDTTEGTDTQYF.

The chain uses TRBV6-1 and TRBJ2-7, with 8 positions matching TRBD1. The CDR3 is 14 residues long. V shed 6 bases and J 6 bases; nucleotides not matched to a gene: 10. Germline V gene data show CDR1 as MNHNS and CDR2 as SASEGT. CDR3 amino acids: CASSHPDRAGEQYF. The DNA of the CDR3 is TGTGCCAGCAGCCACCCGGACAGGGCGGGCGAGCAGTACTTC.

J is TRBJ2-1 and V is TRBV6-5; 8 nucleotides match TRBD1. V shed 5 bases and J 3 bases; nucleotides not matched to a gene: 6. CDR3 length: 15 amino acids. Germline V gene data show CDR1 as MNHEY and CDR2 as SVGAGI. CDR3 sequence (DNA): TGTGCCAGCAGTCTGACAGGGGCGCACTACAATGAGCAGTTCTTC. Its translation: CASSLTGAHYNEQFF.

The rearrangement links TRBV27 to TRBJ2-6; D is unclear. CDR3 length: 17 residues. Germline V lookup: CDR1 MNHEY, CDR2 SMNVEV (reference sequence). The ends were cut back, 3 bases at V and 0 bases at J, with 12 bases in the middle. The CDR3 bases are TGTGCCAGCAGTTTCACGATTCTAAGCTCTGGGGCCAACGTCCTGACTTTC. It codes for CASSFTILSSGANVLTF.

V usage is TRBV5-4 and J usage is TRBJ2-2; weak D call: TRBD1 (6 bases). Germline assignment: CDR1 SGHNT and CDR2 YYREEE (reference sequence). Trimming cost V 3 bases and J 6 bases, with 12 bases left between them. The CDR3 is 14 residues long. As DNA, the CDR3 is TGTGCCAGCAGCTCCACAGGGTTAGCCGGGGAGCTGTTTTTT. Translating it yields CASSSTGLAGELFF.

V and J are TRBV7-3 and TRBJ2-2; TRBD1 matches 8 bases. Germline CDR1 SGHTA, CDR2 FQGTGA. This CDR3 is 15 amino acids long. Losses at the gene ends were 5 bases for V and 5 bases for J; bases not matched to a gene: 7. The CDR3 protein is CASSPRTGSTGELFF. The CDR3, as DNA: TGTGCCAGCAGCCCTCGGACAGGGAGTACCGGGGAGCTGTTTTTT.